This T cell receptor (beta chain) is drawn from a study of T cell responses to AZD1222 COVID-19 vaccine. Study-level points and caveats: White British people made up most donors, females outnumbered males, and clonal diversity was possibly underestimated. Repertoires were collected only later (after the peak T cell response had occurred). The study found vaccine-associated CD4 TCRs spanning spike, dominant at 160-218 and 743-854. Reportedly, nearly half of unique spike TCRs recognized epitopes outside B.1.351/B.1.1.7 mutations.

The data were produced by immunoSEQ multiplex PCR, yet TCRdb's version contains in-frame clones alone and is incomplete. The repertoire includes 60,000 to 85,000 clones, 88% of them detected once, and roughly 5% sits in the top ten. About this clone: Its antigen is as yet unknown.

CDR3 size: 13 residues. V was cut by 3 bases and J by 4 bases, with 6 bases left in between. Per germline, CDR1 SGHNT and CDR2 YENEEA. The chain joins TRBV11-3 to TRBJ2-2; D gene ambiguous. The sequencing here drew on peripheral blood, taken 28 days after the second dose of the MenACWY control vaccine. This TCR derives from an adult who received the MenACWY meningococcal vaccine as a control. CDR3 nucleotides: TGTGCCAGCAGCTTCTCGTCCACCGGGGAGCTGTTTTTT. It specifies CASSFSSTGELFF.